This TCR beta chain stems from a study of cytomegalovirus exposure and HLA in healthy donors. Findings and limits, study-wide: In a later analysis, compared with equally common non-associated chains, HLA-associated beta chains were more expanded. The presence/absence work took it that sequencing depth was about the same across donors. Trimming of TCR beta V- and J-genes showed a link, identified in a later analysis, to a missense DCLRE1C variant. The records held CMV serostatus as the only immune exposure information.

As for this clone: As yet, its antigen is unknown.

Looked up from germline, CDR1 is MNHNS and CDR2 is SASEGT. There are 15 residues in the CDR3. V shed 5 bases, J shed 2 bases, and the junction held 7 bases outside the gene matches. The PCR was carried out with 60 Vbeta primers and 13 Jbeta primers. Sequenced by immunoSEQ multiplex PCR; TCRdb stores in-frame clones only, minus some. The data hold 90,000 to 120,000 clones, with roughly 87% observed a single time. This receptor was taken from a young man in good health and CMV-seropositive. This chain joins TRBV6-1 and TRBJ1-1, with TRBD1 identical over 8 bases. Sequences were obtained from PBMCs. The DNA of the CDR3 is TGTGCCAGCAGTCCTACAGGGGGTGGAAACACTGAAGCTTTCTTT. This encodes CASSPTGGGNTEAFF.